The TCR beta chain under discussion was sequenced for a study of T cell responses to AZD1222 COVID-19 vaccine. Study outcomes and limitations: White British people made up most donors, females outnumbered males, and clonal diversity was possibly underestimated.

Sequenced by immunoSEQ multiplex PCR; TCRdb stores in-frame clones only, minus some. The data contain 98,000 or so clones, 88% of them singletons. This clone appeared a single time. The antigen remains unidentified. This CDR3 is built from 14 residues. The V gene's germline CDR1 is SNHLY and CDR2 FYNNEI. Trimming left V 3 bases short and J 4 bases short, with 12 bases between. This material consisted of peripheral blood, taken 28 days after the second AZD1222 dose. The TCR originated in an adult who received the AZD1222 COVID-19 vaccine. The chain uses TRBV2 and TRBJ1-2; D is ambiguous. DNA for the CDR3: TGTGCCAGCAGTGACCTCCGTTCTGGCTATGGCTACACCTTC. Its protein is CASSDLRSGYGYTF. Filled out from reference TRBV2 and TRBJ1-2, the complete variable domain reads EPEVTQTPSHQVTQMGQEVILRCVPISNHLYFYWYRQILGQKVEFLVSFYNNEISEKSEIFDDQFSVERPDGSNFTLKIRSTKLEDSAMYFCASSDLRSGYGYTFGSGTRLTVV.